This TCR beta chain stems from a study of OX40 agonist ivuxolimab in advanced cancers. TCRdb's copy holds only in-frame clones and misses some; the assay was immunoSEQ multiplex PCR. The sample carries some 58,000 clones, more than 85% recorded once. CDR3 size: 14 residues. V lost 1 base, J lost 6 bases, and 2 bases stayed unmatched. Per germline, CDR1 MGHDK and CDR2 SYGVNS. V gene TRBV25-1 combines with J gene TRBJ1-2; 10 nucleotides line up with TRBD1. The sample in question was CD4+ or CD8+ T cells sorted from blood, obtained in a trial of the OX40 agonist ivuxolimab. This TCR was recovered from an adult with an advanced solid tumor such as melanoma, head and neck, liver or kidney cancer. The CDR3 nucleotides read TGTGCCAGCAGTGAATGGGGGACAGGGGATGGCTACACCTTC. Translating gives CASSEWGTGDGYTF.